This TCR beta chain was observed in a study of response to subunit inactivated influenza vaccine. TCRdb re-called the RT-PCR reads through MiXCR, storing one row per CDR3 protein. The top ten hold 10% to 15% of the sample, which has fewer than 600,000 distinct CDR3 sequences, 6% to 9% seen once. There are a few counts of this clonotype. V was shortened by 6 bases and J by 2 bases, with 8 bases between the two germline ends. Germline CDR1 reads MNHEY; CDR2 reads SMNVEV (reference sequence). This CDR3 spans 14 amino acids. The source is a man between 50 and 69 years old who received an inactivated influenza vaccine. Sample: PBMCs from blood, taken roughly 24 months after vaccination. This sequence joins TRBV27 and TRBJ2-6, with unresolved D. CDR3 sequence (DNA): TGTGCCAGCAGCCCGCCGGCTGGGGCCAACGTCCTGACTTTC. Its translation: CASSPPAGANVLTF.